These T cell receptor beta chains were read from a single sample in a study of regulatory T cells in long-lasting Graves disease. TCRdb used MiXCR to reprocess the multiplex PCR reads, holding one entry per CDR3 protein. The table includes roughly 420,000 distinct CDR3 sequences, about 16% detected once. The same sample was also used in a study of T cells in Graves' hyperthyroidism and ophthalmopathy.

The material sequenced was peripheral blood mononuclear cells (PBMCs), taken at new diagnosis, from a patient treated with antithyroid drugs. These receptor sequences come from a woman aged 25 to 39 with Graves disease. Each CDR3 is given with its conserved first and last residue. D genes are given only for firm matches.

TRBJ2-1 . TRBV7-8 CASGQNYNEQFF
TRBJ2-6 TRBD1 TRBV7-9 CASSPVGRGQARFGANVLTF
TRBJ1-1 . TRBV5-5 CASSPPPGSGRSPEAFF
TRBJ1-5 . TRBV6-1 CASSRTGFGDQPQHF
TRBJ1-5 . TRBV28 CASSFNQPQHF
TRBJ2-6 TRBD2 TRBV28 CASSGRNRANVLTF
TRBJ2-1 . TRBV20-1 CSARGPLPGDNEQFF
TRBJ2-3 . TRBV18 CASSPPSGGTDTQYF
TRBJ2-1 . TRBV19 CASSIRYYNEQFF
TRBJ2-5 . TRBV11-2 CASSYNRGGETQYF
TRBJ2-7 TRBD1 TRBV28 CASSLTGTGGGYEQYF
TRBJ1-2 TRBD1 TRBV15 CATSTTGVGYGYTF
TRBJ1-6 . TRBV30 CAWSVRGRNSPLHF
TRBJ1-1 . TRBV5-7 CASTQTGFPEAFF
TRBJ2-7 TRBD1 TRBV10-3 CAISGTGAARSYEQYF
TRBJ1-1 . TRBV12-3/TRBV12-4 CASSLQRRTEAFF
TRBJ1-2 . TRBV5-1 CASRPGPDFYGYTF
TRBJ2-2 TRBD2 TRBV7-8 CASSPLAGGFGELFF
TRBJ2-2 . TRBV5-4 CASSQIPGELFF
TRBJ1-1 . TRBV18 CASSQQGGNTEAFF
TRBJ2-4 . TRBV6-2/TRBV6-3 CASSPRDLKNIQYF
TRBJ2-7 . TRBV7-9 CASIADSGEQYF
TRBJ2-3 TRBD2 TRBV15 CATSRDPSGLGTDTQYF
TRBJ2-1 TRBD2 TRBV4-2 CASSQHGRDNEQFF
TRBJ1-5 . TRBV20-1 CSARENPLRNQPQHF
TRBJ1-1 . TRBV14 CASSQRLRAEAFF
TRBJ2-1 TRBD2 TRBV12-3/TRBV12-4 CASSLGGGSSYNEQFF
TRBJ2-1 TRBD1 TRBV7-9 CATEDRDRNNEQFF
TRBJ1-4 . TRBV28 CASSPESSLNEKLFF
TRBJ2-2 TRBD2 TRBV7-9 CASRREGASEWTGELFF
TRBJ2-7 TRBD1 TRBV6-1 CASSPPGTGKLYEQYF
TRBJ1-5 . TRBV28 CASSLKDRAFSNQPQHF
TRBJ2-5 . TRBV2 CASSPDTVEETQYF
TRBJ2-3 TRBD2 TRBV5-1 CASMRLARFSTDTQYF
TRBJ2-1 TRBD2 TRBV9 CASSGQTSVGEQFF